The sample holds one count of the clone carrying this T cell receptor (beta chain). V lost 3 bases and J 4 bases, leaving 9 bases between the germline ends. Germline CDR1 and CDR2: KGHSH and LQKENI. The CDR3 length is 14 residues. This sample is part of a study of blood T cell repertoires in COVID-19. Authors' data handling: Nucleated cell counts were estimated from reference gene primer amplification. The method was immunoSEQ multiplex PCR; TCRdb's version includes in-frame clones alone and lacks a portion of them. V and J calls and clone size are copied from that table; D and trimming were computed from the DNA. In the table there are about 120,000 clones, around 81% of which are singletons.

Sequencing input: peripheral blood. The receptor was isolated from a woman aged 50 to 60 with acute or convalescent COVID-19. The rearrangement links TRBV18 to TRBJ2-2; possible D gene TRBD1, 6 bases. The CDR3 DNA reads as TGTGCCAGCTCACCGAACAGGGCCACCGGGGAGCTGTTTTTT. This codes for CASSPNRATGELFF.